This TCR beta chain was captured in a study of graft-versus-host responses after intestinal transplantation. Study-wide background: Every transplant recipient was induced with anti-thymocyte globulin, then maintained on tacrolimus and steroids for two to four years. General study results and limits: Circulating GvH clones peaking coincided with falling HvG clones soon after transplant. Allograft clonal ratios (graft-versus-host to host-versus-graft) were high in patients who had graft-donor T cell macrochimerism.

Points on this clone: No antigen is known for it.

Trimming removed 1 base at V and 11 bases at J, with 12 bases between. The CDR3 extends over 12 amino acids. Germline V gives CDR1 SGHDT, CDR2 YYEEEE. Sequenced by immunoSEQ multiplex PCR; TCRdb stores in-frame clones only, minus some. The sample records more than 85,000 clones, around 83% being singletons. The chain recombines TRBV5-6 with TRBJ1-1; D ambiguous. The sample was unstimulated CD4+ T cells sorted from spleen or lymph node cells, taken before intestinal transplant. This TCR came from a human donor who received an intestinal transplant. For the CDR3, the DNA is TGTGCCAGCAGCTTGCCGAGTCGGAGGGCTTTCTTT. Translated, it gives CASSLPSRRAFF.